This TCR beta chain originates from a study of control samples from healthy donors and cancer patients. Measured with immunoSEQ multiplex PCR; TCRdb has only the in-frame clones, and not every one. The sample records 150,000 to 200,000 clones, about 90% being singletons. CDR1 SGHAT and CDR2 FQNNGV come from the germline V gene. V lost 5 bases and J lost 3, with 18 bases in between. The CDR3 consists of 16 residues. Material for sequencing was blood. This clonotype originated in a woman aged 40 to 55 in good health. The gene calls are TRBV11-2 and TRBJ2-3, with D possibly TRBD1 on 5 matching bases. The CDR3 loop is CASSPWSQGGTDTQYF. CDR3 DNA sequence: TGTGCCAGCAGCCCCTGGTCCCAGGGTGGGACAGATACGCAGTATTTT. Together with reference TRBV11-2 and TRBJ2-3, the CDR3 gives the full variable domain: EAGVAQSPRYKIIEKRQSVAFWCNPISGHATLYWYQQILGQGPKLLIQFQNNGVVDDSQLPKDRFSAERLKGVDSTLKIQPAKLEDSAVYLCASSPWSQGGTDTQYFGPGTRLTVL.